The rows below give T cell receptor beta chains drawn from one sample of a study of Ad26.COV2.S vaccination and SARS-CoV-2 variants. Libraries were prepared by immunoSEQ multiplex PCR; TCRdb keeps only in-frame clonotypes and omits some of them. The profile shows some 320,000 clones, around 85% of them singletons. Source: peripheral blood, taken in a trial of Ad26.COV2.S vaccine versus placebo. The origin of the receptors is a person aged 18-60 years who received the Ad26.COV2.S COVID-19 vaccine or a placebo. CDR3s include the opening cysteine and the closing phenylalanine or tryptophan. A D gene is named only where the DNA matches it firmly. Rows may omit the clone size; those that give it use once, few, many or a size class.

- TRBJ2-2 TRBV5-1 - TGCGCCAGCAGCTTGACATTTACAGGTCGGGGGGAGCTGTTTTTT CASSLTFTGRGELFF
- TRBJ1-6 TRBV3-1/TRBV3-2 - TGTGCCAGCAGCCACGAGGGAAGGAATTCACCCCTCCACTTT CASSHEGRNSPLHF
many TRBJ2-7 TRBV9 TRBD1 TGTGCCAGCAGCCCTTGGGACAGGGGGACCGAGCAGTACTTC CASSPWDRGTEQYF
- TRBJ2-2 TRBV15 - TGTGCCACCAGAGTCACCGGGAACACCGGGGAGCTGTTTTTT CATRVTGNTGELFF
- TRBJ1-5 TRBV2 - TGTGCCAGCAGTGTTAGCGGAGGATTCAATCAGCCCCAGCATTTT CASSVSGGFNQPQHF
- TRBJ2-7 TRBV7-9 - TGTGCCAGCAGCTTAAACCGAGGGAACCCCTACGAGCAGTACTTC CASSLNRGNPYEQYF
- TRBJ1-1 TRBV28 - TGTGCCAGCAGCCGCGGACAGACGAACACTGAAGCTTTCTTT CASSRGQTNTEAFF
- TRBJ1-1 TRBV29-1 - TGCAGCGTCCTCGGCGGAACAAACACTGAAGCTTTCTTT CSVLGGTNTEAFF
- TRBJ2-1 TRBV6-5 - TGTGCCAGCAGTTACTCGATCTGGCAGGGGTACAATGAGCAGTTCTTC CASSYSIWQGYNEQFF
- TRBJ2-7 TRBV5-1 TRBD1 TGCGCCAGCAGCTTGCCCCGGACAGGCAGCTCCTACGAGCAGTACTTC CASSLPRTGSSYEQYF
- TRBJ1-2 TRBV6-4 TRBD1 TGTGCCAGCAGTGATACAGACAGGGGCTATGGCTACACCTTC CASSDTDRGYGYTF
- TRBJ1-2 TRBV19 TRBD1 TGTGCCAGTAGTATGACCCGGGACAGGGGACGCGGCTACACCTTC CASSMTRDRGRGYTF
few TRBJ2-7 TRBV7-9 - TGTGCCAGCAGCTTCGGGGAATACGAGCAGTACTTC CASSFGEYEQYF
once TRBJ1-2 TRBV5-3 TRBD1 TGTGCCAGAAGCTTCGACAGGGTCTTGCTAATTTGCTATGGCTACACCTTC CARSFDRVLLICYGYTF
- TRBJ2-3 TRBV18 TRBD2 TGTGCCAGCTCACGGAGGGGGACTAGCGAATCTAGCACAGATACGCAGTATTTC CASSRRGTSESSTDTQYF
- TRBJ2-7 TRBV7-9 - TGTGCCAGCAGTATCGGGACGCCTAGACTCTACGAGCAGTACTTC CASSIGTPRLYEQYF
- TRBJ2-5 TRBV3-1/TRBV3-2 TRBD1 TGTGCCAGCAGCCCACAGGGGGCAGGGACCCAGTACTTC CASSPQGAGTQYF
- TRBJ2-5 TRBV30 TRBD1 TGTGCCTGGTCGGGACAGGGGATGTTCCGAGAGACCCAGTACTTC CAWSGQGMFRETQYF
- TRBJ2-1 TRBV2 TRBD2 TGTGCCAGCAGTGACGCTTCCTGGACTAGCGGCTCCTACAATGAGCAGTTCTTC CASSDASWTSGSYNEQFF
- TRBJ2-2 TRBV18 - TGTGCCAGCTCACCAGACGGGGGTATTAACACCGGGGAGCTGTTTTTT CASSPDGGINTGELFF
- TRBJ1-4 TRBV4-1 - TGCGCCAGCAGCCAAGCTGGGGGAGGGTTAGGTGAAAAACTGTTTTTT CASSQAGGGLGEKLFF
- TRBJ2-7 TRBV6-6 - TGTGCCAGCACCTCCTCGAGAAGCGTCCACGAGCAGTACTTC CASTSSRSVHEQYF
- TRBJ2-1 TRBV2 TRBD2 TGTGCCAGCCGGACTAGCGGGGGCCACAATGAGCAGTTCTTC CASRTSGGHNEQFF
few TRBJ1-1 TRBV25-1 TRBD1 TGTGCCAGCAGTGGAGTCCTAACAGGGGATTTGGACACTGAAGCTTTCTTT CASSGVLTGDLDTEAFF
- TRBJ1-5 TRBV2 - TGTGCCAGCAACAAGGGGGAGCAGCCCCAGCATTTT CASNKGEQPQHF
- TRBJ2-3 TRBV20-1 TRBD2 TGCAGTGCTAGTGGCGGGGGGGACTTCCGTACGCAGTATTTT CSASGGGDFRTQYF
- TRBJ2-5 TRBV2 TRBD1 TGTGCCAGCAGTTTTGGGACAGGGGGCTGGGAGACCCAGTACTTC CASSFGTGGWETQYF
- TRBJ2-3 TRBV5-1 - TGCGCCAGCAGCTTGGTATGGGGGACTGCGCAGTATTTT CASSLVWGTAQYF
- TRBJ2-1 TRBV5-4 TRBD1 TGTGCCAGCCACCGGGACAGGGATGACAATGAGCAGTTCTTC CASHRDRDDNEQFF
- TRBJ2-3 TRBV12-3/TRBV12-4 - TGTGCCAGCAGTCGCACAGATACGCAGTATTTT CASSRTDTQYF
- TRBJ2-3 TRBV12-3/TRBV12-4 - TGTGCCAGCAGTTCTATAGATACGCAGTATTTT CASSSIDTQYF
- TRBJ2-3 TRBV4-1 - TGCGCCAGCAGCCACGGGGGCCGCACAGATACGCAGTATTTT CASSHGGRTDTQYF
- TRBJ2-7 TRBV5-5 - TGTGCCAGCAGCTTGGGGGGGGCCGGGAGCTCCTACGAGCAGTACTTC CASSLGGAGSSYEQYF
- TRBJ1-3 TRBV13 TRBD1 TGTGCCAGCAGCCAGGTTTTCGGGACAGGGCATGAAGTGTCTGGAAACACCATATATTTT CASSQVFGTGHEVSGNTIYF
- TRBJ2-5 TRBV5-6 - TGTGCCAGCAGCTCCGAAATGGCCCAGTACTTC CASSSEMAQYF
once TRBJ1-5 TRBV18 TRBD1 TGTGCCAGCTCACCGGCAGGACAGGGGCTCTATAGCAATCAGCCCCAGCATTTT CASSPAGQGLYSNQPQHF
- TRBJ1-1 TRBV5-4 - TGTGCCAGCAGCTTTGACAGTGGGAACACTGAAGCTTTCTTT CASSFDSGNTEAFF
once TRBJ1-2 TRBV4-1 - TGCGCCAGCAGCCCAAGTGCAGGCGAACCTAACTATGGCTACACCTTC CASSPSAGEPNYGYTF
- TRBJ2-1 TRBV7-9 TRBD2 TGTGCCAGCACACGGACTAGCGGGGGGGCAAATGAGCAGTTCTTC CASTRTSGGANEQFF
once TRBJ2-5 TRBV28 - TGTGCCAGCATTCCCCTGTACAGGCAAGAGACCCAGTACTTC CASIPLYRQETQYF
- TRBJ1-2 TRBV5-4 - TGTGCCAGCAGCGGCATCGACAGGATAGGCTACACCTTC CASSGIDRIGYTF
- TRBJ1-1 TRBV5-1 - TGCGCCAGCAGCTCAGGAAGCCACACTGAAGCTTTCTTT CASSSGSHTEAFF
- TRBJ1-5 TRBV6-5 - TGTGCCAGCAGGACACATAGCAATCAGCCCCAGCATTTT CASRTHSNQPQHF
- TRBJ1-4 TRBV28 TRBD1 TGTGCCAGCAGTCCGACAGGGAATGAAAAACTGTTTTTT CASSPTGNEKLFF